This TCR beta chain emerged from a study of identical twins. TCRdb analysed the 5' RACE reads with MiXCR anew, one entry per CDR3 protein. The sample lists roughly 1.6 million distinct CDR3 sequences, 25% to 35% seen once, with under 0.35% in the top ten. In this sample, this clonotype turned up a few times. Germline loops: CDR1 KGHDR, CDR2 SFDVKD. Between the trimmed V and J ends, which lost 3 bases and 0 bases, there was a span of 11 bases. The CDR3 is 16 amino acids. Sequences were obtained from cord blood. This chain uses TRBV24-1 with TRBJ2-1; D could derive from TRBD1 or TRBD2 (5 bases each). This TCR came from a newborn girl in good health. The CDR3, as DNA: TGTGCCACCAGTGATAGAGGGACCTACTCCTACAATGAGCAGTTCTTC. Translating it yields CATSDRGTYSYNEQFF.